This T cell receptor beta chain was sequenced for a study of CD8+ T cells in alopecia areata. Extraction and reverse transcription of RNA yielded cDNA as the sequencing template. Only in-frame clones appear in the TCRdb table, and some are missing; sequencing was by immunoSEQ multiplex PCR. The data contain about 150,000 clones, over 70% of them singletons. About this clone itself: The same CDR3 arises from other DNA sequences in this sample as well.

CDR3 length equals 13 residues. CDR1 is SQVTM and CDR2 is ANQGSEA in the germline V gene. The V gene end was trimmed by 4 bases and the J gene end by 2 bases; junction bases not matched to a gene: 3. Sequencing was performed on CD8+ T cells sorted from blood, taken at week 0. V and J are TRBV29-1 and TRBJ2-7, with 9 bases lining up with TRBD1. The TCR sequence derives from a human donor with alopecia areata. This CDR3 reads CSVGDRVTYEQYF. DNA of the CDR3: TGCAGCGTTGGGGACAGGGTTACCTACGAGCAGTACTTC.